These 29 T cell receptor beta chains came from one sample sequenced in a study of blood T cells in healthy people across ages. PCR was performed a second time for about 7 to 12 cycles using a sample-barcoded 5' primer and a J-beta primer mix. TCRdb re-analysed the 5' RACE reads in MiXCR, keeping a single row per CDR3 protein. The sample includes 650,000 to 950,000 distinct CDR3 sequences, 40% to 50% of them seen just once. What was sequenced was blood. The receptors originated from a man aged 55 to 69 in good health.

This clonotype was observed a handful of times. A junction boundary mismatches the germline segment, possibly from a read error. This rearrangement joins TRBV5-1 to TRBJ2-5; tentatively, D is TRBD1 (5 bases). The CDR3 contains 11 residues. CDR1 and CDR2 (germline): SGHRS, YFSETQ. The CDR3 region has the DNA TGCGCCAGCACCTTGCAGGGGACCCAGTACTTC. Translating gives CASTLQGTQYF.

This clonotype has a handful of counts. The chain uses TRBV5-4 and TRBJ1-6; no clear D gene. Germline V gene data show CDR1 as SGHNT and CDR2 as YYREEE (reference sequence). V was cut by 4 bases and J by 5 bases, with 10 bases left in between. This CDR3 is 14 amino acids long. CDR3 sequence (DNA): TGTGCCAGCAGCCCGACCGTCGATAATTCACCCCTCCACTTT. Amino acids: CASSPTVDNSPLHF.

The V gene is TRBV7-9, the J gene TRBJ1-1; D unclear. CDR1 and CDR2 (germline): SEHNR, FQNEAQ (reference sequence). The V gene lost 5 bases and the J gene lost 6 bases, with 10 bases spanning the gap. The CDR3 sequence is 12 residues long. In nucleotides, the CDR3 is TGTGCCAGCAGCCCTGGGGTCGCTGAAGCTTTCTTT. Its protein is CASSPGVAEAFF.

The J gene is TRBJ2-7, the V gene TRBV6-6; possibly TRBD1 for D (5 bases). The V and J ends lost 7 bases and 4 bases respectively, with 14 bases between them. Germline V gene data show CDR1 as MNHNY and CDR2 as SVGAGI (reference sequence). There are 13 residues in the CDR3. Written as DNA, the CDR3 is TGTGCCAGCACCATAGACAGCCTTTACGAGCAGTACTTC. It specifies CASTIDSLYEQYF.

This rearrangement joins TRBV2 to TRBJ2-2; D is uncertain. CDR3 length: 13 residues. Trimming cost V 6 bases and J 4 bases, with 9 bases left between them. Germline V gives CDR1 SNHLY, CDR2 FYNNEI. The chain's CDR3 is CASRLKFTGELFF. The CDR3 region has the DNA TGTGCCAGCAGGCTGAAGTTCACCGGGGAGCTGTTTTTT.

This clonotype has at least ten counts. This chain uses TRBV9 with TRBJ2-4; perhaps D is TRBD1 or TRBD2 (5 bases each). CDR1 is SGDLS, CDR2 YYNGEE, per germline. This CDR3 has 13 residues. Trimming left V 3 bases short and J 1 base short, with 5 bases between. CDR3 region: CASSGGAKNIQYF. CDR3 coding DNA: TGTGCCAGCAGCGGGGGGGCCAAAAACATTCAGTACTTC. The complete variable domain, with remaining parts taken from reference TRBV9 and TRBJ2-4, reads DSGVTQTPKHLITATGQRVTLRCSPRSGDLSVYWYQQSLDQGLQFLIQYYNGEERAKGNILERFSAQQFPDLHSELNLSSLELGDSALYFCASSGGAKNIQYFGAGTRLSVL.

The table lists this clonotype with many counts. The CDR3 DNA reads TGTGCCATCAGCGTCGGAGGGAATAACAATGAGCAGTTCTTC. Encoded protein: CAISVGGNNNEQFF. V and J are TRBV10-3 and TRBJ2-1, with a possible D match to TRBD2 (6 bases). The CDR3 loop spans 14 amino acids. The germline V gene encodes CDR1 ENHRY and CDR2 SYGVKD. Trimming took off 6 bases at V and 5 bases at J, with 14 bases between the two ends.

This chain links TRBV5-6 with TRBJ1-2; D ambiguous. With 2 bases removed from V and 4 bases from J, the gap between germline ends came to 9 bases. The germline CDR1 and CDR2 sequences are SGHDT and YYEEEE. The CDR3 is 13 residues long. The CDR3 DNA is TGTGCCAGCAGCTTTGGATGGACCTATGGCTACACCTTC. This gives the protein CASSFGWTYGYTF.

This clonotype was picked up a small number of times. The CDR3 DNA sequence: TGTGCCAGTTCCGGGATGATGGATGAAAAACTGTTTTTT. Translating it yields CASSGMMDEKLFF. V usage is TRBV6-1 and J usage is TRBJ1-4; D gene ambiguous. Trimming stripped 9 bases from V and 6 bases from J, with 14 bases between. Germline V CDR1 and CDR2: MNHNS, SASEGT. This CDR3 comprises 13 residues.

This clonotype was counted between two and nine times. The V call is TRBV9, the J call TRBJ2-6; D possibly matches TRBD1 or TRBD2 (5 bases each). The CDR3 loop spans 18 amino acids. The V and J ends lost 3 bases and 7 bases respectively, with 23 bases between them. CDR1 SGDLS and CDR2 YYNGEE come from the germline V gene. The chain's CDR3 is CASSADGTGTLGANVLTF. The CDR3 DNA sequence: TGTGCCAGCAGCGCAGACGGGACGGGCACTCTGGGAGCCAACGTCCTGACTTTC.

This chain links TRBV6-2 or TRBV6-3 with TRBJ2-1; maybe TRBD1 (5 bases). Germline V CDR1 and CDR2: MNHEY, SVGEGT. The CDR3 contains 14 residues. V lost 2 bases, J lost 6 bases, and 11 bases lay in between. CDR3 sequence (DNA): TGTGCCAGCAGTTACGTCAGCAGGGCCAATGAGCAGTTCTTC. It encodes CASSYVSRANEQFF.

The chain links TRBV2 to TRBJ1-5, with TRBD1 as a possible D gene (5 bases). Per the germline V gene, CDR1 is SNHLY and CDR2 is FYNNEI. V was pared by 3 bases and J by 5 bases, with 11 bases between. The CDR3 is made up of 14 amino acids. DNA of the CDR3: TGTGCCAGCAGTGACGGGCAGGGCTATCAGCCCCAGCATTTT. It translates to CASSDGQGYQPQHF.

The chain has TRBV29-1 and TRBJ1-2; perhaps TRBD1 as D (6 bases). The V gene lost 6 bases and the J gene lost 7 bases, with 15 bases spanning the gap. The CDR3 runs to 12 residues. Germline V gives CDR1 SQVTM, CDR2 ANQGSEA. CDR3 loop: CSVEKTGTGYTF. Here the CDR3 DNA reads TGCAGCGTGGAAAAGACAGGAACTGGCTACACCTTC. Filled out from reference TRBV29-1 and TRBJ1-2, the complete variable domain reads SAVISQKPSRDICQRGTSLTIQCQVDSQVTMMFWYRQQPGQSLTLIATANQGSEATYESGFVIDKFPISRPNLTFSTLTVSNMSPEDSSIYLCSVEKTGTGYTFGSGTRLTVV.

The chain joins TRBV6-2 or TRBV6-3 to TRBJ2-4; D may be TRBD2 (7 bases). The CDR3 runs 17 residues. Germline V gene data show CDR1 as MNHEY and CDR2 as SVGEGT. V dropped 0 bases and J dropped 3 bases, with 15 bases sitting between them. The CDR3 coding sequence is TGTGCCAGCAGTTACTCGAAACAGCGGGGACACAAAAACATTCAGTACTTC. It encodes CASSYSKQRGHKNIQYF.

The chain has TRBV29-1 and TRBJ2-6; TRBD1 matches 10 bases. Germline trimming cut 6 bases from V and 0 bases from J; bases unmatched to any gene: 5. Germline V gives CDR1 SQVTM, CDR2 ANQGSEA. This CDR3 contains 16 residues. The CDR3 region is CSVGGQGSSGANVLTF. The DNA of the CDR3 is TGCAGCGTGGGGGGACAGGGGAGCTCTGGGGCCAACGTCCTGACTTTC.

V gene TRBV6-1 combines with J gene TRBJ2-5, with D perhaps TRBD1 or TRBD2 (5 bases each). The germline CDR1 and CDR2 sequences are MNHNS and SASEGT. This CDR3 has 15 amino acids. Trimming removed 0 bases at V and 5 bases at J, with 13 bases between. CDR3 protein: CASSEAYSGTETQYF. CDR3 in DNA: TGTGCCAGCAGTGAAGCGTATTCAGGGACGGAGACCCAGTACTTC.

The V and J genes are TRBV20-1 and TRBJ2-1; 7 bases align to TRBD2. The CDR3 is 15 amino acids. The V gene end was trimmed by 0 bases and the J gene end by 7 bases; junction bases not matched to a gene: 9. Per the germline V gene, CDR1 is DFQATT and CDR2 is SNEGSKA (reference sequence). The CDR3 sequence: CSARDKSGVGNEQFF. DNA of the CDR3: TGCAGTGCTAGAGATAAGAGCGGGGTGGGAAATGAGCAGTTCTTC.

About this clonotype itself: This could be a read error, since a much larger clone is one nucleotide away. The CDR3 sequence is CASSLAGDKNEQFF. In DNA, the CDR3 is TGTGCCAGCAGCTTAGCGGGGGACAAAAATGAGCAGTTCTTC. The chain is built from TRBV7-3 and TRBJ2-1, with D possibly matching TRBD2 (7 bases). There are 14 residues in the CDR3. Germline-derived CDR1 and CDR2 are SGHTA and FQGTGA. The V end was cut by 2 bases, the J end by 7 bases, with 12 bases between.

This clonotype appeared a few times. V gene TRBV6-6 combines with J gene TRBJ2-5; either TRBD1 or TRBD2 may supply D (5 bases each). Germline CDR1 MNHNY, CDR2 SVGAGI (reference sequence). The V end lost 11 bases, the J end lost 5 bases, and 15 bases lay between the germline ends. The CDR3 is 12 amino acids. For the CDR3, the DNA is TGTGCCTCCCGGTATGGGGGTGAGACCCAGTACTTC. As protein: CASRYGGETQYF.

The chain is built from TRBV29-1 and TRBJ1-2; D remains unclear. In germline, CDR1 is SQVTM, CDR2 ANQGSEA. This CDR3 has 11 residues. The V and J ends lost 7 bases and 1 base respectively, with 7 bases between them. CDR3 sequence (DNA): TGCAGCGCGGGCAGTAACTATGGCTACACCTTC. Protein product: CSAGSNYGYTF.

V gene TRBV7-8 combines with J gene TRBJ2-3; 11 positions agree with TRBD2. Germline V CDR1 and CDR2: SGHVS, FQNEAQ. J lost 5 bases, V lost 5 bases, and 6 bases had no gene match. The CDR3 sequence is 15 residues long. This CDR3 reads CASSPRLAGLDTQYF. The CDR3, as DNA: TGTGCCAGCAGCCCGCGACTAGCGGGGCTAGATACGCAGTATTTT.

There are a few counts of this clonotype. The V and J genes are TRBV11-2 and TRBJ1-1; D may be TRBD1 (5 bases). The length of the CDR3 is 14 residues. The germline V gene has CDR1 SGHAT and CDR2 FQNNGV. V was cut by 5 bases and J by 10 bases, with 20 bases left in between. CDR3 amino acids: CASSPPPGRSIAFF. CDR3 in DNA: TGTGCCAGCAGCCCACCCCCGGGGCGTTCTATAGCTTTCTTT.

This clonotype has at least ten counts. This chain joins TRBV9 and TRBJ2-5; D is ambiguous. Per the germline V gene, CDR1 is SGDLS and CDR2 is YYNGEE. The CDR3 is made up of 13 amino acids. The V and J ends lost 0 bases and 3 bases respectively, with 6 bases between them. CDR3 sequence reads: CASSVATEETQYF. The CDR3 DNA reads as TGTGCCAGCAGCGTAGCTACGGAAGAGACCCAGTACTTC.

The CDR3 DNA reads TGTGCCAGCAGCCCCCACTGGACAGGAAACACCGGGGAGCTGTTTTTT. It specifies CASSPHWTGNTGELFF. The rearrangement joins TRBV7-3 to TRBJ2-2; 7 bases are shared with TRBD1. The CDR3 is 16 residues long. Germline V gene data show CDR1 as SGHTA and CDR2 as FQGTGA. J gave up 2 bases and V 5 bases, and 8 bases lay outside the gene matches.

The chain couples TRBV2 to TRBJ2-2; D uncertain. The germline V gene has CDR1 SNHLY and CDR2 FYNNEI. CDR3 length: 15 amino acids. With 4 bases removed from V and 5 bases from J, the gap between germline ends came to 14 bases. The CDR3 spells CASSVGAASTGELFF. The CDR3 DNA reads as TGTGCCAGCAGTGTTGGCGCAGCATCAACCGGGGAGCTGTTTTTT.

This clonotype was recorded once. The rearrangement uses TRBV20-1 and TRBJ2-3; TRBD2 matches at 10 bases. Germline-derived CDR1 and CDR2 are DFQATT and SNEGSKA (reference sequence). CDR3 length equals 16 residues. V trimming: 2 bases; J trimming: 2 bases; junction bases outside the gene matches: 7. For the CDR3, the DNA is TGCAGTGCTAGAACTAGCGGGGTTTTTGTCACAGATACGCAGTATTTT. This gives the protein CSARTSGVFVTDTQYF.

CDR3 loop: CASSIQGAHNSGELFF. CDR3 DNA sequence: TGTGCCAGCAGCATACAGGGGGCGCATAATAGCGGGGAGCTGTTTTTT. The chain is built from TRBV7-2 and TRBJ2-2, with 9 bases fitting TRBD1. V was pared by 5 bases and J by 7 bases, with 11 bases of the junction left unmatched. The CDR3 contains 16 residues. Germline loops: CDR1 SGHTA, CDR2 FQGNSA.

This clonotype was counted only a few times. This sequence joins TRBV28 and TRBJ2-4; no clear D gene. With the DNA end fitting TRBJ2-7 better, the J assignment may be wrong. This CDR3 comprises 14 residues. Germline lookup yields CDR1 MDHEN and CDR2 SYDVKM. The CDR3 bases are TGTGCCAGCAGTTTATTATCCGGGCACTACGAGCAGTACTTC. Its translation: CASSLLSGHYEQYF.

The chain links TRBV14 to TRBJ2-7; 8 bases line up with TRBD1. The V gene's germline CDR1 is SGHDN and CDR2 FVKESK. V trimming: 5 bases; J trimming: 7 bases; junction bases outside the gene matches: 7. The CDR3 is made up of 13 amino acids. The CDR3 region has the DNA TGTGCCAGCAGCGCCCGACAGGGGAATGAGCAGTACTTC. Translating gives CASSARQGNEQYF.